Here is one T cell receptor (beta chain) with its context. Using immunoSEQ multiplex PCR, the repertoire was profiled, and TCRdb retains in-frame clones only, with some absent. The sample has 31,000 or so clones, roughly 90% seen once. The sample is drawn from a study of PD-1 and CTLA-4 blockade in melanoma. The TCR sequence derives from a human donor with melanoma. The material was CD8+ T cells from peripheral blood, obtained from a patient given anti-PD-1 treatment.

CDR3 residues: CASSDQREETQYF. The DNA for the CDR3 is TGTGCCAGCAGCGACCAGCGGGAAGAGACCCAGTACTTC. The chain has TRBV5-4 and TRBJ2-5, with D possibly TRBD2 on 6 matching bases. This CDR3 is built from 13 residues. CDR1 and CDR2 from the germline V gene are SGHNT and YYREEE (reference sequence). V was shortened by 4 bases and J by 3 bases, with 10 bases between the two germline ends.